The clone carrying this TCR beta chain was seen a few times. The antigen remains undetermined. Assembly of TCR beta libraries relied on iRepertoire HTBI primers together with Arm-PCR of CDR3 regions. Source study methods: Analysis of the samples identified about 62 TRBV and 13 to 15 TRBJ segments. MiXCR was run by TCRdb on the multiplex PCR reads, yielding one entry per CDR3 protein. TCRdb's processing, not the authors', yielded these V and J calls. This table holds under 450,000 distinct CDR3 sequences, less than 25% found once. The data originate from a study of regulatory T cells in long-lasting Graves disease. Overall study findings and caveats: With approximately 2,800 shared public clonotypes, persistent patients exceeded new patients, who shared over 850.

Per germline, CDR1 LNHDA and CDR2 SQIVND (reference sequence). Unmatched junction bases numbered 7, after V lost 5 bases and J lost 4 bases. The CDR3 spans 15 residues. Time point defined: persistent/refractory GD, antithyroid drugs over 5 years with positive TRAb. From PBMCs, RNA was extracted and then used to make the TCR library. This TCR came from a female donor with Graves disease. This specimen consisted of peripheral blood mononuclear cells (PBMCs), obtained when the disease was refractory, from a patient treated with antithyroid drugs. The V gene is TRBV19, the J gene TRBJ1-4; TRBD1 aligns across 7 bases. Here the CDR3 DNA reads TGTGCCAGTAGTGCAGGGGGAACACTTAATGAAAAACTGTTTTTT. It specifies CASSAGGTLNEKLFF.